This is a list of T cell receptor beta chains from one sample in a study of T cells expressing NK-cell markers. TCRdb reprocessed the 5' RACE reads and reports one entry per CDR3 protein, with no DNA. The sample table includes a few hundred thousand distinct CDR3 sequences. Sequencing was done on a sample of blood T cells: a sorted CD56 or NKG2C T cell subset, CD4+ or CD8+ T cells, or bulk PBMC T cells (not recorded which). The receptors originated from a woman aged 50 to 60 in good health. Each CDR3 is given with its conserved first and last residue.

j_call v_call cdr3_aa
TRBJ2-1 TRBV24-1 CATSAIAGPYNEQFF
TRBJ1-5 TRBV7-8 CASSSTQWGQPQHF
TRBJ2-1 TRBV6-6 CASSSGRAYEQFF
TRBJ2-1 TRBV5-1 CASSLGKEGEQFF
TRBJ2-1 TRBV29-1 CSVVLQGYNEQFF
TRBJ2-3 TRBV3-1 CASSQELAGTTDTQYF
TRBJ2-5 TRBV11-2 CASSYRLGLADQETQYF
TRBJ2-1 TRBV29-1 CSSGTGGYSYNEQFF
TRBJ2-1 TRBV5-1 CASSLGMATQRYNEQFF
TRBJ1-5 TRBV28 CASSRLGGPQHF
TRBJ1-1 TRBV30 CARRGPPNTEAFF
TRBJ2-5 TRBV7-3 CASSLDGWSSWETQYF
TRBJ2-5 TRBV7-2 CASTITGAWTQYF
TRBJ2-5 TRBV9 CASSTRGGGETQYF
TRBJ2-2 TRBV24-1 CATHSRAGELFF
TRBJ2-2 TRBV11-2 CASSSRSKTGELFF
TRBJ1-5 TRBV24-1 CATSGTGMAQPQHF
TRBJ2-7 TRBV6-5 CASQREFPYEQYF
TRBJ2-7 TRBV6-5 CASSYYRGEGQYF
TRBJ2-1 TRBV6-1 CASKQGGAGWGEQFF
TRBJ1-3 TRBV6-1 CASTGDRASSGNTIYF
TRBJ1-1 TRBV19 CASRIPGQGAEAFF
TRBJ2-3 TRBV12-3/TRBV12-4 CASSPRQSTQYF
TRBJ1-2 TRBV24-1 CATSTPGRKNGYTF
TRBJ2-1 TRBV6-2/TRBV6-3 CASKGASPRTNEQFF
TRBJ1-1 TRBV5-1 CASSLALGSGGTEAFF
TRBJ1-2 TRBV10-3 CAISDRNGYTF
TRBJ1-4 TRBV7-9 CASSFGSGVWANEKLFF
TRBJ2-7 TRBV29-1 CNNKGVQGTVTYEQYF
TRBJ2-3 TRBV19 CASSIQGAADTQYF
TRBJ2-5 TRBV20-1 CSARDPRTGAETQYF
TRBJ1-1 TRBV27 CASSRGDRTNTEAFF
TRBJ2-1 TRBV6-6 CASSGSGRGNEQFF
TRBJ2-6 TRBV12-3/TRBV12-4 CASTTGKAGANVLTF
TRBJ2-7 TRBV29-1 CSVGGLSSGLSYEQYF
TRBJ2-1 TRBV6-5 CASRPEGRGWDEQFF
TRBJ2-1 TRBV5-1 CASSFPTWAYNEQFF
TRBJ1-2 TRBV6-5 CASKAGRLEGYTF
TRBJ1-4 TRBV20-1 CSASSQGGTNEKLFF
TRBJ1-6 TRBV4-1 CASSPYIWGGAANSPLHF
TRBJ2-1 TRBV29-1 CSTRDPSNEQFF
TRBJ2-1 TRBV11-2 CASSKTSGSLGGNEQFF